The present T cell receptor beta chain was sequenced within a study of T cell clonotyping in hematopoietic cell transplantation. CDR1 is SNHLY, CDR2 FYNNEI, per germline. V lost 4 bases and J 2 bases, leaving 8 bases between the germline ends. The CDR3 is made up of 13 amino acids. TCRdb's table, derived via immunoSEQ multiplex PCR, lists solely in-frame clones and lacks some. The profile shows under 14,000 clones, around 90% of them singletons. Sample: PBMCs, taken 180 days after allogeneic stem cell transplant. This clonotype originated in a male patient aged 60-70 years who had an allogeneic stem cell transplant from an unrelated donor, so the T cells may come from the graft donor. Some clones in this sample may be carry-over from other donors' samples. The chain carries TRBV2 and TRBJ1-2; D uncertain. This CDR3 is CASSVSTNYGYTF. CDR3 nucleotide sequence: TGTGCCAGCAGTGTATCTACCAACTATGGCTACACCTTC. The full variable domain, with the rest looked up from reference TRBV2 and TRBJ1-2, is EPEVTQTPSHQVTQMGQEVILRCVPISNHLYFYWYRQILGQKVEFLVSFYNNEISEKSEIFDDQFSVERPDGSNFTLKIRSTKLEDSAMYFCASSVSTNYGYTFGSGTRLTVV.